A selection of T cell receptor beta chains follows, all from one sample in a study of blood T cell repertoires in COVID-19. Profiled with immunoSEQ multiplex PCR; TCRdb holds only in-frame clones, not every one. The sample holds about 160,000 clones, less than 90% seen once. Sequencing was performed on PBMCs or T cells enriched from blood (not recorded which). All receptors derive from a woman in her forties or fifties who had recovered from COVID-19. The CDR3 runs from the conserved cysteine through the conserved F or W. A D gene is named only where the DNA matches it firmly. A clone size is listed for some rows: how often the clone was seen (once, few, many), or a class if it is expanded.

CDR3aa: CASIQSPGQGYEQYF; CDR3nt: TGTGCCAGCATCCAGAGCCCGGGACAGGGCTACGAGCAGTACTTC; d_gene: TRBD1; abundance: .; j_gene: TRBJ2-7; len: 15; v_gene: TRBV28
CDR3aa: CASSIRGGYTF; CDR3nt: TGTGCCAGTAGTATCAGGGGAGGCTACACCTTC; d_gene: .; abundance: .; j_gene: TRBJ1-2; len: 11; v_gene: TRBV19
CDR3aa: CASSLGPATSGGAGELFF; CDR3nt: TGTGCCAGCAGCTTGGGCCCTGCTACTAGCGGAGGCGCCGGGGAGCTGTTTTTT; d_gene: TRBD2; abundance: .; j_gene: TRBJ2-2; len: 18; v_gene: TRBV5-4
CDR3aa: CASSEVSNQPQHF; CDR3nt: TGCGCCAGCAGCGAGGTTAGCAATCAGCCCCAGCATTTT; d_gene: .; abundance: .; j_gene: TRBJ1-5; len: 13; v_gene: TRBV5-1
CDR3aa: CAISFRGRFYNEQFF; CDR3nt: TGTGCCATATCCTTCAGGGGGCGATTTTACAATGAGCAGTTCTTC; d_gene: TRBD1; abundance: .; j_gene: TRBJ2-1; len: 15; v_gene: TRBV10-3
CDR3aa: CASSAGEGDIQYF; CDR3nt: TGTGCCAGCAGTGCAGGCGAGGGGGACATTCAGTACTTC; d_gene: .; abundance: few; j_gene: TRBJ2-4; len: 13; v_gene: TRBV2
CDR3aa: CASSLSQGAVDSPLHF; CDR3nt: TGCGCCAGCAGCTTGTCTCAGGGGGCAGTGGATTCACCCCTCCACTTT; d_gene: TRBD1; abundance: .; j_gene: TRBJ1-6; len: 16; v_gene: TRBV5-1
CDR3aa: CASSELRHLAKNIQYF; CDR3nt: TGTGCCAGCAGTGAACTCAGGCATCTAGCCAAAAACATTCAGTACTTC; d_gene: .; abundance: .; j_gene: TRBJ2-4; len: 16; v_gene: TRBV6-1
CDR3aa: CASSSPSWTGYGYTF; CDR3nt: TGTGCCAGCAGTTCACCCTCGTGGACAGGCTATGGCTACACCTTC; d_gene: TRBD1; abundance: .; j_gene: TRBJ1-2; len: 15; v_gene: TRBV28
CDR3aa: CASSLRLAGGGYEQYF; CDR3nt: TGTGCCAGCAGCCTAAGACTAGCGGGAGGAGGCTACGAGCAGTACTTC; d_gene: TRBD2; abundance: .; j_gene: TRBJ2-7; len: 16; v_gene: TRBV4-2
CDR3aa: CSVKDRNGETQYF; CDR3nt: TGCAGCGTTAAGGACAGGAACGGGGAGACCCAGTACTTC; d_gene: TRBD1; abundance: .; j_gene: TRBJ2-5; len: 13; v_gene: TRBV29-1
CDR3aa: CATSESGTGGDQPQHF; CDR3nt: TGTGCCACCAGTGAGTCCGGGACAGGGGGCGATCAGCCCCAGCATTTT; d_gene: TRBD1; abundance: once; j_gene: TRBJ1-5; len: 16; v_gene: TRBV24-1
CDR3aa: CASSSHQGLEVDTQYF; CDR3nt: TGTGCCAGCAGCTCGCATCAGGGACTAGAGGTAGATACGCAGTATTTT; d_gene: TRBD2; abundance: .; j_gene: TRBJ2-3; len: 16; v_gene: TRBV27
CDR3aa: CATAVRGGSGEYNEQFF; CDR3nt: TGTGCCACCGCCGTCCGGGGCGGGAGTGGGGAATACAATGAGCAGTTCTTC; d_gene: TRBD2; abundance: .; j_gene: TRBJ2-1; len: 17; v_gene: TRBV27
CDR3aa: CASSAARTDTQYF; CDR3nt: TGTGCCAGTAGTGCGGCTAGGACAGATACGCAGTATTTT; d_gene: .; abundance: .; j_gene: TRBJ2-3; len: 13; v_gene: TRBV19
CDR3aa: CASSAGQGPFSPLHF; CDR3nt: TGTGCCAGCAGCGCGGGACAGGGTCCGTTTTCACCCCTCCACTTT; d_gene: TRBD1; abundance: .; j_gene: TRBJ1-6; len: 15; v_gene: TRBV7-6
CDR3aa: CASSIGDRSYNEQFF; CDR3nt: TGTGCCAGTAGTATAGGCGACAGGTCCTACAATGAGCAGTTCTTC; d_gene: .; abundance: .; j_gene: TRBJ2-1; len: 15; v_gene: TRBV19
CDR3aa: CASSRPGTGLHEQYF; CDR3nt: TGTGCCAGCTCACGCCCCGGGACAGGTCTCCACGAGCAGTACTTC; d_gene: TRBD1; abundance: .; j_gene: TRBJ2-7; len: 15; v_gene: TRBV18
CDR3aa: CAWSVQGSAAYNSPLHF; CDR3nt: TGTGCCTGGAGTGTACAGGGCAGTGCGGCCTATAATTCACCCCTCCACTTT; d_gene: .; abundance: .; j_gene: TRBJ1-6; len: 17; v_gene: TRBV30
CDR3aa: CASSLLGTGGNYGYTF; CDR3nt: TGTGCCAGCAGCCTACTCGGGACAGGGGGCAACTATGGCTACACCTTC; d_gene: TRBD1; abundance: .; j_gene: TRBJ1-2; len: 16; v_gene: TRBV5-8
CDR3aa: CASSLAAGKNIQYF; CDR3nt: TGCGCCAGCAGCTTGGCGGCGGGAAAAAACATTCAGTACTTC; d_gene: .; abundance: .; j_gene: TRBJ2-4; len: 14; v_gene: TRBV5-1
CDR3aa: CASSLRDTTEAFF; CDR3nt: TGTGCCAGCAGCCTCCGGGACACGACTGAAGCTTTCTTT; d_gene: .; abundance: .; j_gene: TRBJ1-1; len: 13; v_gene: TRBV12-3/TRBV12-4
CDR3aa: CASSPSWLAETSYNEQFF; CDR3nt: TGTGCCAGCAGCCCTAGTTGGCTAGCTGAGACTTCCTACAATGAGCAGTTCTTC; d_gene: .; abundance: .; j_gene: TRBJ2-1; len: 18; v_gene: TRBV11-2
CDR3aa: CASSLGQGRQETQYF; CDR3nt: TGTGCCAGCAGCTTAGGACAGGGGCGGCAAGAGACCCAGTACTTC; d_gene: TRBD1; abundance: .; j_gene: TRBJ2-5; len: 15; v_gene: TRBV5-8
CDR3aa: CASSDRAGSNEQFF; CDR3nt: TGTGCCAGCAGTGACAGGGCAGGGTCCAATGAGCAGTTCTTC; d_gene: .; abundance: .; j_gene: TRBJ2-1; len: 14; v_gene: TRBV2
CDR3aa: CASSDSTGTADTQYF; CDR3nt: TGTGCCAGCAGTGACTCGACAGGGACTGCAGATACGCAGTATTTT; d_gene: .; abundance: .; j_gene: TRBJ2-3; len: 15; v_gene: TRBV6-4
CDR3aa: CASSQGTYEQYF; CDR3nt: TGTGCCAGCAGCCAAGGGACTTACGAGCAGTACTTC; d_gene: .; abundance: .; j_gene: TRBJ2-7; len: 12; v_gene: TRBV4-2
CDR3aa: CASTVSTTGTGELFF; CDR3nt: TGTGCCAGCACCGTCTCCACGACAGGGACCGGGGAGCTGTTTTTT; d_gene: TRBD1; abundance: .; j_gene: TRBJ2-2; len: 15; v_gene: TRBV2
CDR3aa: CASSRDRQTYEQYF; CDR3nt: TGTGCCAGCAGTCGGGACAGGCAGACCTACGAGCAGTACTTC; d_gene: TRBD1; abundance: .; j_gene: TRBJ2-7; len: 14; v_gene: TRBV6-5
CDR3aa: CATSRDGVASRNEQFF; CDR3nt: TGTGCCACCAGCAGAGATGGAGTGGCTAGTCGGAATGAGCAGTTCTTC; d_gene: .; abundance: few; j_gene: TRBJ2-1; len: 16; v_gene: TRBV15
CDR3aa: CATSDPHYTEAFF; CDR3nt: TGTGCCACCAGTGATCCCCATTACACTGAAGCTTTCTTT; d_gene: .; abundance: .; j_gene: TRBJ1-1; len: 13; v_gene: TRBV24-1
CDR3aa: CASSIALYNEQFF; CDR3nt: TGTGCCAGTAGTATAGCCCTATACAATGAGCAGTTCTTC; d_gene: .; abundance: few; j_gene: TRBJ2-1; len: 13; v_gene: TRBV19
CDR3aa: CASSASGSNEQYF; CDR3nt: TGTGCCAGCAGCGCCAGCGGTTCCAACGAGCAGTACTTC; d_gene: .; abundance: once; j_gene: TRBJ2-7; len: 13; v_gene: TRBV7-9
CDR3aa: CASSEALARGQETQYF; CDR3nt: TGTGCCAGCAGTGAAGCGCTAGCGAGGGGCCAAGAGACCCAGTACTTC; d_gene: .; abundance: .; j_gene: TRBJ2-5; len: 16; v_gene: TRBV6-1
CDR3aa: CATSNRGQGNEKLFF; CDR3nt: TGTGCCACCAGCAATCGGGGACAGGGGAATGAAAAACTGTTTTTT; d_gene: TRBD1; abundance: .; j_gene: TRBJ1-4; len: 15; v_gene: TRBV15
CDR3aa: CAWSPTGRYGYTF; CDR3nt: TGTGCCTGGAGTCCGACAGGCCGCTATGGCTACACCTTC; d_gene: .; abundance: .; j_gene: TRBJ1-2; len: 13; v_gene: TRBV30
CDR3aa: CASSQDRASGMLGEQFF; CDR3nt: TGTGCCAGCAGCCAAGATCGGGCTAGCGGCATGTTAGGTGAGCAGTTCTTC; d_gene: TRBD2; abundance: .; j_gene: TRBJ2-1; len: 17; v_gene: TRBV4-2
CDR3aa: CASSYGSAGGPKEQYF; CDR3nt: TGTGCCAGCAGTTACGGCTCAGCGGGAGGGCCGAAAGAGCAGTACTTC; d_gene: TRBD2; abundance: .; j_gene: TRBJ2-7; len: 16; v_gene: TRBV6-5